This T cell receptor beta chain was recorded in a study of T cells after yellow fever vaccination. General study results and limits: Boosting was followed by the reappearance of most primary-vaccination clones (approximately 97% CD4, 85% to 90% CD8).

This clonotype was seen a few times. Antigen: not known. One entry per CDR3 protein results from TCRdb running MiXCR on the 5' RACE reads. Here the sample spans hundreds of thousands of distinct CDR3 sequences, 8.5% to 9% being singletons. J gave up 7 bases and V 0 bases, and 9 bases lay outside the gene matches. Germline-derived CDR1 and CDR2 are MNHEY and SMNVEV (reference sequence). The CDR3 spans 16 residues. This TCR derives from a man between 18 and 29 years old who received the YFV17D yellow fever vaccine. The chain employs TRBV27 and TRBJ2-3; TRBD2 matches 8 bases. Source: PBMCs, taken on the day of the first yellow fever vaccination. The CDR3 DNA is TGTGCCAGCAGTTTATCTGGCGGGGGGCCCCGCAATACGCAGTATTTT. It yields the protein CASSLSGGGPRNTQYF.